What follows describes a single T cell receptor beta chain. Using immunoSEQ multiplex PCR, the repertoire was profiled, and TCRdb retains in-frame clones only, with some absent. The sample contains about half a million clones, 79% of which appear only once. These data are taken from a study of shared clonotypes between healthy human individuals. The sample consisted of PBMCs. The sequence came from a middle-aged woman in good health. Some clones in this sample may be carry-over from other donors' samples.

The CDR3 nucleotides are TGTGCCAGCAGCTCACCGGGACCGACGGAGACCCAGTACTTC. Translated: CASSSPGPTETQYF. The chain links TRBV11-3 to TRBJ2-5, with D perhaps being TRBD1 or TRBD2 (5 bases each). CDR3 length: 14 residues. Germline-derived CDR1 and CDR2 are SGHNT and YENEEA. The V end was cut by 4 bases, the J end by 5 bases, with 14 bases between.